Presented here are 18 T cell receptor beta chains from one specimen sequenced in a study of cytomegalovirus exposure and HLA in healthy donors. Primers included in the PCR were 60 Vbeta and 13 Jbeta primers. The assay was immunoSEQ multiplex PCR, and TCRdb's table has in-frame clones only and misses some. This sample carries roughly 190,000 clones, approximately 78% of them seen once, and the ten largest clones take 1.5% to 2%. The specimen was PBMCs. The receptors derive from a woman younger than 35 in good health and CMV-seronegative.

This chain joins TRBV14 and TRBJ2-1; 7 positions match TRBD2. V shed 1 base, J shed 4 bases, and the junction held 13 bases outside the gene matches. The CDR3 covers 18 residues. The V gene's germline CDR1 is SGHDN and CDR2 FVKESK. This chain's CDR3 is CASSQVRGGRDPYNEQFF. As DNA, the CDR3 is TGTGCCAGCAGCCAAGTTCGCGGCGGGAGAGATCCTTACAATGAGCAGTTCTTC.

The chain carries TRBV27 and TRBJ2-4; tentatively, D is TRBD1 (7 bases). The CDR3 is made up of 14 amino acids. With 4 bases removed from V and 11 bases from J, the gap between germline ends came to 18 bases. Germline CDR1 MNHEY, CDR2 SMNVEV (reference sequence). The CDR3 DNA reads TGTGCCAGCAGTTGGGCGGCAGGGGGGTTTCTTCAGTACTTC. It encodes CASSWAAGGFLQYF.

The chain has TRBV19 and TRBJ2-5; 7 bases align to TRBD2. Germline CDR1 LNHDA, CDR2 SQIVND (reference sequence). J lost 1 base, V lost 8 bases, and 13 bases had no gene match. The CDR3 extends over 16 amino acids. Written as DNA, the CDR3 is TGTGCCAGTTCCGATCGGGCTAGCGGAAGCCAAGAGACCCAGTACTTC. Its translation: CASSDRASGSQETQYF. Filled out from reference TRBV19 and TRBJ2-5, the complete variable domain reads DGGITQSPKYLFRKEGQNVTLSCEQNLNHDAMYWYRQDPGQGLRLIYYSQIVNDFQKGDIAEGYSVSREKKESFPLTVTSAQKNPTAFYLCASSDRASGSQETQYFGPGTRLLVL.

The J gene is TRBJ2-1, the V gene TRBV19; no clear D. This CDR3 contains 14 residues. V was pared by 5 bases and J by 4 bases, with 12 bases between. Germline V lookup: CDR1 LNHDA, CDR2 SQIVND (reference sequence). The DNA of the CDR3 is TGTGCCAGTAGTTTCCTCCCCAGTTACAATGAGCAGTTCTTC. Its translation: CASSFLPSYNEQFF. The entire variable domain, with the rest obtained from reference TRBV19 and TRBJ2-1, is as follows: DGGITQSPKYLFRKEGQNVTLSCEQNLNHDAMYWYRQDPGQGLRLIYYSQIVNDFQKGDIAEGYSVSREKKESFPLTVTSAQKNPTAFYLCASSFLPSYNEQFFGPGTRLTVL.

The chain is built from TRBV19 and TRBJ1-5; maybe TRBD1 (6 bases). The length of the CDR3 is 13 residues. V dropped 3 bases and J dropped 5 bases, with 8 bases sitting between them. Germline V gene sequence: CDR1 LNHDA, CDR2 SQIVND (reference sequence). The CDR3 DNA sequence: TGTGCCAGTAGTATGGCAGGGGATCAGCCCCAGCATTTT. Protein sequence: CASSMAGDQPQHF.

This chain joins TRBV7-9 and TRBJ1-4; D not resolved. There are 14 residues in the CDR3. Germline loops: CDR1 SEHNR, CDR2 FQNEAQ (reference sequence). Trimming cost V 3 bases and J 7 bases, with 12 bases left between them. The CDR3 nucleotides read TGTGCCAGCAGCTTCTTCTCCCCCGGTGAAAAACTGTTTTTT. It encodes CASSFFSPGEKLFF.

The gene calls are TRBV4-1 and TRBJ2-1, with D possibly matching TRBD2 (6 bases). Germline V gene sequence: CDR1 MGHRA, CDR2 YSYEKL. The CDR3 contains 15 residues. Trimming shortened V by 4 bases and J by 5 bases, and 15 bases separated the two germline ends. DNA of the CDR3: TGCGCCAGCAGCCCTGGACTACAGCCCAACAATGAGCAGTTCTTC. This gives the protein CASSPGLQPNNEQFF.

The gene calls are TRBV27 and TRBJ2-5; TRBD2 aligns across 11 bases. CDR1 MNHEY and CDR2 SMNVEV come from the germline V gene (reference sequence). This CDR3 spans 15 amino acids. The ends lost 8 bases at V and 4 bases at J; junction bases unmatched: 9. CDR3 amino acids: CASGTSGPGLETQYF. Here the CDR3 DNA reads TGTGCCAGCGGGACTAGCGGACCGGGGCTAGAGACCCAGTACTTC.

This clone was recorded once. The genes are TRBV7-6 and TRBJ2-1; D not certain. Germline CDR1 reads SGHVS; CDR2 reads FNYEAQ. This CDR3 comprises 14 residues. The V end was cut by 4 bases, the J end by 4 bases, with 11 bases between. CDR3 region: CASSSYSSYNEQFF. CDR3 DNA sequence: TGTGCCAGCAGCTCCTACTCCTCATACAATGAGCAGTTCTTC.

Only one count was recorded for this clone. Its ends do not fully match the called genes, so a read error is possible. The CDR3, as DNA: TGTGCTAGCAGCCAAAACCAGGGATCCGAAGAGACCCAGTACTTC. This sequence encodes CASSQNQGSEETQYF. The V and J genes are TRBV7-7 and TRBJ2-5; a possible D gene is TRBD1 (5 bases). The CDR3 is 15 residues long. The germline CDR1 and CDR2 sequences are SSHAT and FNYEAQ (reference sequence).

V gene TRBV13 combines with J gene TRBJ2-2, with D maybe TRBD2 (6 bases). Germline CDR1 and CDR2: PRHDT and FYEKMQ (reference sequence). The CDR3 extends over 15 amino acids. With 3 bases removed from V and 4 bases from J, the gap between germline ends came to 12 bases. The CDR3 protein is CASSLGGFGTGELFF. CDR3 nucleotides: TGTGCCAGCAGCTTGGGGGGTTTCGGCACCGGGGAGCTGTTTTTT.

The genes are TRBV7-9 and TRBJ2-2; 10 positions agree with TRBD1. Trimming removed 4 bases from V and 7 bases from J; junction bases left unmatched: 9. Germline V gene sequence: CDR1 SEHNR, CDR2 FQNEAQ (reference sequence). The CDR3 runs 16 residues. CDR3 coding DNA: TGTGCCAGCAGCTCCCCTCTGACAGGGGGCGACGGGGAGCTGTTTTTT. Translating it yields CASSSPLTGGDGELFF. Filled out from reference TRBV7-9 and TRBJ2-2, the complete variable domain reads DTGVSQNPRHKITKRGQNVTFRCDPISEHNRLYWYRQTLGQGPEFLTYFQNEAQLEKSRLLSDRFSAERPKGSFSTLEIQRTEQGDSAMYLCASSSPLTGGDGELFFGEGSRLTVL.

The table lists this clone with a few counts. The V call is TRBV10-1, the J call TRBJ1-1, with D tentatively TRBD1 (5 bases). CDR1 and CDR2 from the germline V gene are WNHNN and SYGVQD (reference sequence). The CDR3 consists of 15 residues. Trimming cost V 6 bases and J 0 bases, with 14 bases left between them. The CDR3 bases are TGCGCCAGCAGGAGGGGAGGTAAAATGAACACTGAAGCTTTCTTT. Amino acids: CASRRGGKMNTEAFF.

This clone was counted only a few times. The CDR3 DNA sequence: TGTGCCAGCATCACAGGGTATACTGAAGCTTTCTTT. Translation gives CASITGYTEAFF. The chain recombines TRBV2 with TRBJ1-1; possible D gene TRBD1, 6 bases. Trimming pared 7 bases from V and 5 bases from J, leaving 11 bases between. This CDR3 is 12 amino acids long. Germline CDR1 is SNHLY and CDR2 is FYNNEI.

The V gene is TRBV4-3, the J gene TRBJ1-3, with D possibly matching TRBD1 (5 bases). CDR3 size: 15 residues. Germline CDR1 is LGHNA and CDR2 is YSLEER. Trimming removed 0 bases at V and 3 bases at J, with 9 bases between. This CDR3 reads CASSQERGLGNTIYF. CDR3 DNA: TGCGCCAGCAGCCAAGAGAGGGGACTTGGAAACACCATATATTTT.

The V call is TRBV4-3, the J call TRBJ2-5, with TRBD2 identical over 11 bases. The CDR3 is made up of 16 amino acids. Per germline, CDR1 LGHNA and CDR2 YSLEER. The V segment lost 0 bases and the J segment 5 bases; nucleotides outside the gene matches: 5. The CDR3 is CASSQDQASGRETQYF. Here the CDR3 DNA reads TGCGCCAGCAGCCAAGATCAAGCTAGCGGGAGGGAGACCCAGTACTTC.

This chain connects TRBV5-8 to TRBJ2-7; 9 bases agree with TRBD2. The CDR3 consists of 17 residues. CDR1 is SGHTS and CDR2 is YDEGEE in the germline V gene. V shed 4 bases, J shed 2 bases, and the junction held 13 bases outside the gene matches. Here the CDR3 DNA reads TGTGCCAGCAGCACACGTGGGGGCGGGAGGGCCCCCTACGAGCAGTACTTC. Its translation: CASSTRGGGRAPYEQYF.

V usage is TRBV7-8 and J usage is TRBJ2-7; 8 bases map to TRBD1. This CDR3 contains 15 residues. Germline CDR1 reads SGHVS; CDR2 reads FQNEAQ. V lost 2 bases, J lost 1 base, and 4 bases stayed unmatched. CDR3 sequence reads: CASSLQGAGSYEQYV. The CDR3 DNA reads TGTGCCAGCAGCTTACAGGGGGCAGGGTCCTACGAGCAGTACGTC.